The source of this TCR beta chain is a study of tumor T cells in aggressive B-cell lymphoma. Produced via immunoSEQ multiplex PCR; TCRdb's table is partial and in-frame only. The sample lists about 1,200 clones, approximately 92% occurring once. Germline V lookup: CDR1 DFQATT, CDR2 SNEGSKA (reference sequence). Trimming left V 6 bases short and J 7 bases short, with 12 bases between. This CDR3 spans 11 amino acids. What was sequenced was tumor tissue. This sequence joins TRBV20-1 and TRBJ1-2, with D unclear. The sequence was obtained from an adult with diffuse large B cell lymphoma. The CDR3 spells CSAAQEGGYTF. In DNA, the CDR3 is TGCAGTGCAGCCCAAGAGGGTGGCTACACCTTC.